This TCR beta chain appears in the sequencing data of a study of somatic mutations in cytotoxic T cells in rheumatoid arthritis. Study overall: Nearly 100% purity was obtained when some V beta antibody-stained T-cell populations were flow-sorted; these included V beta1+ cells sequenced for TCRB.

Germline CDR1 reads SQVTM; CDR2 reads ANQGSEA. This CDR3 has 16 amino acids. The V segment lost 1 base and the J segment 3 bases; nucleotides outside the gene matches: 10. CD4+ and CD8+ cells were isolated by positive magnetic bead selection, with purity checked by flow cytometry. A word on this clone: Its antigen remains unidentified.

TCRdb's copy holds only in-frame clones and misses some; the assay was immunoSEQ multiplex PCR. The sample records 2,500 to 3,500 clones, approximately 60% being singletons. Overall study results and limits: Greater age accompanied higher CD8+ clonality in rheumatoid arthritis patients, a pattern that was absent in healthy controls. Antigen specificity of the expanded CD8+ clones was not determined.

The TCR comes from a woman under 30 with rheumatoid arthritis. The sequenced material came from CD8+ T cells sorted from synovial fluid. V gene TRBV29-1 combines with J gene TRBJ2-7; 9 positions match TRBD2. CDR3 sequence: CSVEGGGTSRDYEQYF. The CDR3 nucleotides are TGCAGCGTTGAAGGTGGAGGGACTAGCAGGGACTACGAGCAGTACTTC.